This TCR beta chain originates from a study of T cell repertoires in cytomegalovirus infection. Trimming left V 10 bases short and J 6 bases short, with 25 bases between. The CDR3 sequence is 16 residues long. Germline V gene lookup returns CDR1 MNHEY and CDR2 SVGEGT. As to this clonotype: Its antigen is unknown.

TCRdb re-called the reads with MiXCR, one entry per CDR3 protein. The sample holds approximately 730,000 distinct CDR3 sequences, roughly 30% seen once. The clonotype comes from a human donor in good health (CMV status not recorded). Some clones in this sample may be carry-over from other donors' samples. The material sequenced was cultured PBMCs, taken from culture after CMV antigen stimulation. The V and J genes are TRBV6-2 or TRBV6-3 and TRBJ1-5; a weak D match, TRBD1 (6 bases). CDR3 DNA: TGTGCCACGACAGGAGGGGTTGGGGATGGTGGTCAGCCCCAGCATTTT. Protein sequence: CATTGGVGDGGQPQHF.